This T cell receptor beta chain stems from a study of T cells in localized non-small cell lung cancer. Study-level findings and limits: Paired adjacent lung recovered a median around 62 of the top 100 tumor clones. Uninvolved neighboring lung showed the greatest T cell clonality, exceeding tumor. Longer overall survival associated with higher blood T cell density; shorter survival with higher adjacent-lung clonality.

Comments on this clone: Its antigen is not known.

The protocol was immunoSEQ multiplex PCR, while the TCRdb copy is restricted to in-frame clones and leaves out a portion. The sample shows roughly 66,000 clones, roughly 90% of them seen only once. The CDR3 spans 13 residues. Germline-derived CDR1 and CDR2 are SGHRS and YFSETQ. The V and J ends lost 0 bases and 5 bases respectively, with 6 bases between them. The chain is built from TRBV5-1 and TRBJ2-1; D is undetermined. This clonotype was obtained from a woman aged 40-69 years with stage I lung adenocarcinoma. Sample: peripheral blood, taken before any cancer treatment. CDR3 DNA sequence: TGCGCCAGCAGCTTGGCCCCTAACAATGAGCAGTTCTTC. It is translated as CASSLAPNNEQFF. The full variable domain, completed using reference TRBV5-1 and TRBJ2-1, is KAGVTQTPRYLIKTRGQQVTLSCSPISGHRSVSWYQQTPGQGLQFLFEYFSETQRNKGNFPGRFSGRQFSNSRSEMNVSTLELGDSALYLCASSLAPNNEQFFGPGTRLTVL.